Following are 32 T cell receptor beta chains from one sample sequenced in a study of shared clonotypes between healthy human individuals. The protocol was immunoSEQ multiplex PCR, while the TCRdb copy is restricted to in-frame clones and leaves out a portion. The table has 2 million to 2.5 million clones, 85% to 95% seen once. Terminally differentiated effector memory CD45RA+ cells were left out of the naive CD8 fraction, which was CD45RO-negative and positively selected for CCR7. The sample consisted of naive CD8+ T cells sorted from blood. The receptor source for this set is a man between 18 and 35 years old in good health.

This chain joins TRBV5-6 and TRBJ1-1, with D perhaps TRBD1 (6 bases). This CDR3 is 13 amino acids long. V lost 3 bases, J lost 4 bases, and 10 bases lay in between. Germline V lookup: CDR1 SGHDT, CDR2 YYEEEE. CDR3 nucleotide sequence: TGTGCCAGCAGCTGGGGGCGGGGCACTGAAGCTTTCTTT. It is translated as CASSWGRGTEAFF.

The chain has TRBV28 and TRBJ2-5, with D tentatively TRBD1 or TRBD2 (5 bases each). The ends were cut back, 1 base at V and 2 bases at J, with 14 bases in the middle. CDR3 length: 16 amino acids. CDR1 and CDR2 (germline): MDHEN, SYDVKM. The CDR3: CASSLFRSRGQETQYF. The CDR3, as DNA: TGTGCCAGCAGTTTATTCAGATCGAGGGGACAAGAGACCCAGTACTTC.

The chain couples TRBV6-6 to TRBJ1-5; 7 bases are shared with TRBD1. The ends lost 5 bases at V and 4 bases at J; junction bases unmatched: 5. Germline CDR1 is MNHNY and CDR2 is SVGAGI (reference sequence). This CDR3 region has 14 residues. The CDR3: CASSRTGMNQPQHF. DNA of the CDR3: TGTGCCAGCAGTCGGACAGGTATGAATCAGCCCCAGCATTTT.

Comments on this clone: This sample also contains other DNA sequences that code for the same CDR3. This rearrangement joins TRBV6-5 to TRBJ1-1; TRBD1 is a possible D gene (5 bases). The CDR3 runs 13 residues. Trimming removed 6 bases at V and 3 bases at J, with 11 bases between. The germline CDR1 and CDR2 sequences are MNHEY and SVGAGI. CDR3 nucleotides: TGTGCCAGCAGACCCGACAGCTACACTGAAGCTTTCTTT. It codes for CASRPDSYTEAFF.

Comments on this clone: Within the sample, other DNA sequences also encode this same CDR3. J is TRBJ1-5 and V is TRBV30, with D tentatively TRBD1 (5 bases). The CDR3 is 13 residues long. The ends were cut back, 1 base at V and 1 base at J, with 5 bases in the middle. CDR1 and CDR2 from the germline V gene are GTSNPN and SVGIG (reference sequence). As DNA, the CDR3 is TGTGCCTGGAGTGGGGGGAGCAATCAGCCCCAGCATTTT. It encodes CAWSGGSNQPQHF.

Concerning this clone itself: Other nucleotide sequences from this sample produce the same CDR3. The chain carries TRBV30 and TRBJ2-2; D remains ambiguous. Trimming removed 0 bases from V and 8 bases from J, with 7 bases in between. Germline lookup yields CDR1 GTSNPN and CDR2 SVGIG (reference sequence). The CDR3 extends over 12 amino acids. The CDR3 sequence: CAWSVHGGELFF. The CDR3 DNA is TGTGCCTGGAGTGTACATGGTGGGGAGCTGTTTTTT. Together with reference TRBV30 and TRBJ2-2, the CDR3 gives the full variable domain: SQTIHQWPATLVQPVGSPLSLECTVEGTSNPNLYWYRQAAGRGLQLLFYSVGIGQISSEVPQNLSASRPQDRQFILSSKKLLLSDSGFYLCAWSVHGGELFFGEGSRLTVL.

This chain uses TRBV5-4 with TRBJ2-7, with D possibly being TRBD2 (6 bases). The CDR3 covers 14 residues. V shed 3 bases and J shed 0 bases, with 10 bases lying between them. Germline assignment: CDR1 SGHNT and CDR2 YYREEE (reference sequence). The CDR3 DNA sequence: TGTGCCAGCAGCTATAGCGGAAGCTCCTACGAGCAGTACTTC. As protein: CASSYSGSSYEQYF.

The CDR3 DNA reads TGTGCCAGCAGCCCCTCCGACAGGGAATTCTTTGGCACTGAAGCTTTCTTT. As protein: CASSPSDREFFGTEAFF. The chain has TRBV7-2 and TRBJ1-1; the match to TRBD1 covers 7 bases. Trimming cost V 5 bases and J 4 bases; bases outside gene matches: 16. Germline CDR1 and CDR2: SGHTA and FQGNSA. This CDR3 contains 17 residues.

The CDR3 coding sequence is TGCGCCAGCAGCTTGGATTTGCGGTCGAACAATGAGCAGTTCTTC. It yields the protein CASSLDLRSNNEQFF. V and J are TRBV5-1 and TRBJ2-1; no reliable D call. V lost 0 bases and J 5 bases, leaving 12 bases between the germline ends. CDR1 and CDR2 from the germline V gene are SGHRS and YFSETQ. This CDR3 is 15 amino acids long.

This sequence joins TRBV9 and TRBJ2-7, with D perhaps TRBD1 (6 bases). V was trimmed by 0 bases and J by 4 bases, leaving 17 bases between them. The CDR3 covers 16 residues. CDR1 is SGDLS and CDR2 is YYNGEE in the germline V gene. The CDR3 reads CASSVEVGTPLYEQYF. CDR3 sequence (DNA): TGTGCCAGCAGCGTAGAGGTGGGGACACCGCTTTACGAGCAGTACTTC.

The CDR3 coding sequence is TGTGCCAGCAGCGGCCGGAGGTTTGGGGCCAACGTCCTGACTTTC. Its translation: CASSGRRFGANVLTF. The rearrangement links TRBV5-6 to TRBJ2-6; perhaps TRBD2 as D (5 bases). The CDR3 runs to 15 residues. V lost 4 bases and J lost 3, with 11 bases in between. In germline, CDR1 is SGHDT, CDR2 YYEEEE.

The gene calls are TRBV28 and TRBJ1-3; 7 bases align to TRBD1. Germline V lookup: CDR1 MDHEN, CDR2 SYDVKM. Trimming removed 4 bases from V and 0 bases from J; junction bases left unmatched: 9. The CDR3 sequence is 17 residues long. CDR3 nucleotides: TGTGCCAGCAGTTCCCCGGACAGGACCCTCTCTGGAAACACCATATATTTT. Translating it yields CASSSPDRTLSGNTIYF.

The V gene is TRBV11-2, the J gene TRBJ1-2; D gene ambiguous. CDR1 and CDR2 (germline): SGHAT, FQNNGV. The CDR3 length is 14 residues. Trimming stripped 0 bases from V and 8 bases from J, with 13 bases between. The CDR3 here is CASSLDLDRWGYTF. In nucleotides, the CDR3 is TGTGCCAGCAGCTTAGATCTGGACCGATGGGGCTACACCTTC. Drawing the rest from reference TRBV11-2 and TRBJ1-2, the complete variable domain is EAGVAQSPRYKIIEKRQSVAFWCNPISGHATLYWYQQILGQGPKLLIQFQNNGVVDDSQLPKDRFSAERLKGVDSTLKIQPAKLEDSAVYLCASSLDLDRWGYTFGSGTRLTVV.

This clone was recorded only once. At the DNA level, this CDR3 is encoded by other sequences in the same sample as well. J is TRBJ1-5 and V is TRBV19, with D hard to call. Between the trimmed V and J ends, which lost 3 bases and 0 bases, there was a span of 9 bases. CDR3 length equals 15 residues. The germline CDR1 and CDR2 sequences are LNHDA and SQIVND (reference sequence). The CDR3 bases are TGTGCCAGTAGTATGGTCGGGCTTAGCAATCAGCCCCAGCATTTT. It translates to CASSMVGLSNQPQHF.

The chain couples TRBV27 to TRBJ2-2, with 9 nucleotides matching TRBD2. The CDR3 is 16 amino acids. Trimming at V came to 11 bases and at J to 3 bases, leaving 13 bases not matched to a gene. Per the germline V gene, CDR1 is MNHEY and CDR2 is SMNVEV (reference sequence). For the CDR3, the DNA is TGTGCCTCCAAAAGAATCTTAGCGGGGGACACCGGGGAGCTGTTTTTT. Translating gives CASKRILAGDTGELFF.

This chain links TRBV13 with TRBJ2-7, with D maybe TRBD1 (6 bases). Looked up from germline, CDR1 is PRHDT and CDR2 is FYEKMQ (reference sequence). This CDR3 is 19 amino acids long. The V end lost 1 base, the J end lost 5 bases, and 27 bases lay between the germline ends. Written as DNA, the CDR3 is TGTGCCAGCAGCTTAGAATGTCCCCAGGAAACAGGGAATTGGCACGAGCAGTACTTC. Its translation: CASSLECPQETGNWHEQYF.

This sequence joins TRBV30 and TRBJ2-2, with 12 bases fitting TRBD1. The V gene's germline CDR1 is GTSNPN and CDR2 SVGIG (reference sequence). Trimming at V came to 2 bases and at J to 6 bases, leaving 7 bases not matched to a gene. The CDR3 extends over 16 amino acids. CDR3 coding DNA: TGTGCCTGGAGTTCCGGGACAGGGGGCTCCGCCGGGGAGCTGTTTTTT. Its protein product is CAWSSGTGGSAGELFF.

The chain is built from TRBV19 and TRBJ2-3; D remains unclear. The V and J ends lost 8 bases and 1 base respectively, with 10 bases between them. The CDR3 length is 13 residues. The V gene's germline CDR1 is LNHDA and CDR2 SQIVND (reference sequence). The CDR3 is CASRGIGTDTQYF. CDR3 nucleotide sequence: TGTGCCAGTCGCGGAATTGGCACAGATACGCAGTATTTT. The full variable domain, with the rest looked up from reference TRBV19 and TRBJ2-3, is DGGITQSPKYLFRKEGQNVTLSCEQNLNHDAMYWYRQDPGQGLRLIYYSQIVNDFQKGDIAEGYSVSREKKESFPLTVTSAQKNPTAFYLCASRGIGTDTQYFGPGTRLTVL.

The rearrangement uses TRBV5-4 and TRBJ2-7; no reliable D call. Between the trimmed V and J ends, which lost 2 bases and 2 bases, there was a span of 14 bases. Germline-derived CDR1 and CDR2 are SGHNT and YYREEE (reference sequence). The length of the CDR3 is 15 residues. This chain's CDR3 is CASSLFTGPPYEQYF. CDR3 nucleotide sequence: TGTGCCAGCAGCTTATTTACCGGGCCCCCCTACGAGCAGTACTTC.

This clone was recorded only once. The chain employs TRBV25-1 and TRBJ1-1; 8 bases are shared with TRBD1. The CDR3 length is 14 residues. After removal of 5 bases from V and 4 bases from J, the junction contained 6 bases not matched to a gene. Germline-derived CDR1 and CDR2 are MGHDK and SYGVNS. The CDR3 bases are TGTGCCAGCAGTCCACAGGGGGGGGGCACTGAAGCTTTCTTT. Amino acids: CASSPQGGGTEAFF. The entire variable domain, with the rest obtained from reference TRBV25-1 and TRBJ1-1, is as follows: EADIYQTPRYLVIGTGKKITLECSQTMGHDKMYWYQQDPGMELHLIHYSYGVNSTEKGDLSSESTVSRIRTEHFPLTLESARPSHTSQYLCASSPQGGGTEAFFGQGTRLTVV.

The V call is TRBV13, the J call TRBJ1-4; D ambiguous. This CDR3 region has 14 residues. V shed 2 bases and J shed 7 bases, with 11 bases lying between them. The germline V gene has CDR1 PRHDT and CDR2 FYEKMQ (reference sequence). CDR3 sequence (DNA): TGTGCCAGCAGCTTATATCAGGCTAGTGAAAAACTGTTTTTT. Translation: CASSLYQASEKLFF.

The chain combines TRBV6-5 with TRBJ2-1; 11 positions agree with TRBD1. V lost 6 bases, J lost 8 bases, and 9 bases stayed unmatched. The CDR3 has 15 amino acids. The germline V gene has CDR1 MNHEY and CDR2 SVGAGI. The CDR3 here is CASSTRDRGVHEQFF. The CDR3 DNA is TGTGCCAGCAGCACCCGGGACAGGGGGGTCCATGAGCAGTTCTTC.

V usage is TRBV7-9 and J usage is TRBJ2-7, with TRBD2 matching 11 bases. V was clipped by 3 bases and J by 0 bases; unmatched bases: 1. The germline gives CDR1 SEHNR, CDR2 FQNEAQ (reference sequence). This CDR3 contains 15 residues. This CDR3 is CASSFGTSGSYEQYF. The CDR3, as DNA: TGTGCCAGCAGCTTCGGGACTAGCGGCTCCTACGAGCAGTACTTC.

CDR3 loop: CASSFVTGNTEAFF. CDR3 DNA: TGTGCCAGCAGCTTCGTGACAGGGAACACTGAAGCTTTCTTT. The genes are TRBV5-6 and TRBJ1-1; maybe TRBD1 (6 bases). The germline CDR1 and CDR2 sequences are SGHDT and YYEEEE. This CDR3 contains 14 residues. V lost 2 bases, J lost 1 base, and 9 bases lay in between.

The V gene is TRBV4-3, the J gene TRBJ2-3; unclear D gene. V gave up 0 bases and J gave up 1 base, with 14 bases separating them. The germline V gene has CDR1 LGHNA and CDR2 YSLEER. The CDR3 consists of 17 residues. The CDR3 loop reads CASSQDYVRSRTDTQYF. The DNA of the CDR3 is TGCGCCAGCAGCCAAGATTACGTCCGGTCGCGCACAGATACGCAGTATTTT.

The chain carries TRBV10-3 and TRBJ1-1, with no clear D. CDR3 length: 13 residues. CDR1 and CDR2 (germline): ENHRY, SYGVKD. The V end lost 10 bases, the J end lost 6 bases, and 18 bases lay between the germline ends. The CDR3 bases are TGTGCCACAGGACCGCCGGAAGAGCCTGAAGCTTTCTTT. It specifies CATGPPEEPEAFF.

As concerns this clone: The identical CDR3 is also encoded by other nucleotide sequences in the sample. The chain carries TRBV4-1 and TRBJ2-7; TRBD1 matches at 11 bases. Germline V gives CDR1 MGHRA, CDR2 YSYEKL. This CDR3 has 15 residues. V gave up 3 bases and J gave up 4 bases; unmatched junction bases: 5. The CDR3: CASSQDRGQGYEQYF. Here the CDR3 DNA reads TGCGCCAGCAGCCAGGACAGGGGGCAAGGGTACGAGCAGTACTTC.

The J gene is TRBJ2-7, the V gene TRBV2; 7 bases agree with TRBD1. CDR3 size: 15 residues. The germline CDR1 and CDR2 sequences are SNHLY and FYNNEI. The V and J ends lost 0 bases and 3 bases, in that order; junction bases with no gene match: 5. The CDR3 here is CASSEAGQGDYEQYF. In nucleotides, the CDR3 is TGTGCCAGCAGTGAAGCAGGTCAGGGGGACTACGAGCAGTACTTC.

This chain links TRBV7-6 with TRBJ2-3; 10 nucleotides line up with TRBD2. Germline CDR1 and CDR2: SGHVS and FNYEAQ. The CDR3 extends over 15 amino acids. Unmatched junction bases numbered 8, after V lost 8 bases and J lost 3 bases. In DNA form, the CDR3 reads TGTGCCAGCTCGATTGAAGCGGGGGGGACAGATACGCAGTATTTT. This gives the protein CASSIEAGGTDTQYF.

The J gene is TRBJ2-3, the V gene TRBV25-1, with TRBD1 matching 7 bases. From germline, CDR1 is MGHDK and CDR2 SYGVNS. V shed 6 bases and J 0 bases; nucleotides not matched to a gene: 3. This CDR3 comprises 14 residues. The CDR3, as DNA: TGTGCCAGCAGCCCGACAGGGAGCACAGATACGCAGTATTTT. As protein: CASSPTGSTDTQYF.

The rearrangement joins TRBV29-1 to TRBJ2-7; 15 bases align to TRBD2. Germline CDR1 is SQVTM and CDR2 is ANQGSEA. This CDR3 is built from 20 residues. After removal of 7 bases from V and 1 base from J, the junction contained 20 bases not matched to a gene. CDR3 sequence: CSAIGDPLGLAGGQSYEQYF. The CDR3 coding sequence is TGCAGCGCCATTGGGGACCCGCTGGGACTAGCGGGGGGACAATCCTACGAGCAGTACTTC.

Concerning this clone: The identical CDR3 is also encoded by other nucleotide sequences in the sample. CDR3 loop: CASSYSESYEQYF. The CDR3, as DNA: TGTGCCAGCAGTTATTCAGAATCCTACGAGCAGTACTTC. The chain is built from TRBV6-5 and TRBJ2-7, with D hard to call. The V end lost 3 bases, the J end lost 1 base, and 7 bases lay between the germline ends. Germline V gene sequence: CDR1 MNHEY, CDR2 SVGAGI. This CDR3 has 13 amino acids.